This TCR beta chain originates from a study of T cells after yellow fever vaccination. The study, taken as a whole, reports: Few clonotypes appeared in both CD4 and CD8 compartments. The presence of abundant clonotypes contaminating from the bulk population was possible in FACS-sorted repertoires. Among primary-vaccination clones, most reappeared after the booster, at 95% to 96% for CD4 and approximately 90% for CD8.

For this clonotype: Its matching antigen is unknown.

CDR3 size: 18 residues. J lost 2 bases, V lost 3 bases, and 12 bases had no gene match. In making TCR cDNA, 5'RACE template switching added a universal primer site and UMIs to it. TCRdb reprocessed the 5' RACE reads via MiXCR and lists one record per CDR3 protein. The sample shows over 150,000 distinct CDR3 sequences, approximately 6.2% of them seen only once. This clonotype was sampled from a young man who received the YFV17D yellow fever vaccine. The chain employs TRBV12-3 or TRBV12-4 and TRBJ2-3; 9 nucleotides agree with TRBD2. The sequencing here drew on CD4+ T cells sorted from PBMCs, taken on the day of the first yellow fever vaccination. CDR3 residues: CASSLGRRGGGATDTQYF. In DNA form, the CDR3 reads TGTGCCAGCAGTTTGGGAAGACGGGGCGGGGGGGCCACAGATACGCAGTATTTT.